A selection of T cell receptor beta chains follows, all from one sample in a study of blood T cell repertoires in COVID-19. Sequencing was performed with immunoSEQ multiplex PCR; in TCRdb, only in-frame clones are kept and a portion is missing. The sample carries approximately 360,000 clones, less than 90% recorded once. Source material: PBMCs or T cells enriched from blood (not recorded which). The receptors stem from a woman aged 45-60 years who had recovered from COVID-19. Both conserved end residues are part of each CDR3. The D gene is left open where the match is weak.

D gene	V gene	J gene	CDR3 DNA	CDR3 protein
NA	TRBV7-7	TRBJ1-2	TGTGCTATCGGATCAGGGGAAGGGACACAGTATGGCTACACCTTC	CAIGSGEGTQYGYTF
TRBD2	TRBV7-3	TRBJ2-1	TGTGCCAGCGGTCAAGCGGGAGGGCCCTCTGAGCAGTTCTTC	CASGQAGGPSEQFF
NA	TRBV16	TRBJ2-5	TGTGCCAGCAGCCAGCGGGGGCCCCAAGAGACCCAGTACTTC	CASSQRGPQETQYF
TRBD1	TRBV27	TRBJ1-6	TGTGCCAGCAGTTTATTAGGGGACAGCCGCCTCCACTTT	CASSLLGDSRLHF
TRBD1	TRBV11-3	TRBJ1-1	TGTGCCAGCAGCTTAGGGATAACAGGGGGCGCGACTGAAGCTTTCTTT	CASSLGITGGATEAFF
TRBD1	TRBV27	TRBJ1-6	TGTGCCAGCAGTTCGGACAGGGAGTTTTCACCCCTCCACTTT	CASSSDREFSPLHF
NA	TRBV5-8	TRBJ1-3	TGTGCCAGCAGCCCCGGGGTCGGGAAAAGCTCTGGAAACACCATATATTTT	CASSPGVGKSSGNTIYF
TRBD2	TRBV19	TRBJ2-1	TGTGCCAGTAGTATAGGACTCTCGCGGGGGGGCCGAGGGAACGAGCAGTTCTTC	CASSIGLSRGGRGNEQFF
NA	TRBV14	TRBJ2-3	TGTGCCAGCAGCCTGTACACAGATACGCAGTATTTT	CASSLYTDTQYF
TRBD1	TRBV11-2	TRBJ1-6	TGTGCCAGCAGCCAGGGGGTACAAGCGTCACCCCTCCACTTT	CASSQGVQASPLHF
NA	TRBV6-2/TRBV6-3	TRBJ1-3	TGTGCCAGCAGCTCCTATACTGGAAACACCATATATTTT	CASSSYTGNTIYF
TRBD1	TRBV4-1	TRBJ1-1	TGCGCCAGCAGCCAAACAGGGGTTGGCACTGAAGCTTTCTTT	CASSQTGVGTEAFF